The rows below give T cell receptor beta chains drawn from one sample of a study of blood T cell repertoires in COVID-19. The protocol was immunoSEQ multiplex PCR, while the TCRdb copy is restricted to in-frame clones and leaves out a portion. Seen here are roughly 86,000 clones, around nine tenths observed once, and the top ten hold 4.5% to 5.5%. The specimen sequenced was peripheral blood. The receptors stem from a man aged 45-60 years with active or convalescent COVID-19. Each CDR3 is given with its conserved first and last residue. Fields, in order: J gene, D gene, clone size, V gene, CDR3 protein, CDR3 DNA. D genes are given only for firm matches. Clone size, where shown, is once, few, many, or a class for clones that have expanded.

>TRBJ1-2|-|-|TRBV7-6
CASSRVGQTTDYGYTF
TGTGCCAGCAGCCGTGTCGGACAGACTACTGACTATGGCTACACCTTC
>TRBJ2-5|-|-|TRBV5-4
CASSLIPSETQYF
TGTGCCAGCAGCTTGATCCCCTCGGAGACCCAGTACTTC
>TRBJ2-2|TRBD2|-|TRBV9
CASSVEGLAGGVGGELFF
TGTGCCAGCAGCGTAGAGGGACTAGCGGGGGGCGTTGGCGGGGAGCTGTTTTTT
>TRBJ2-1|-|few|TRBV7-6
CASSLVRTGIDGDEQFF
TGTGCCAGCAGCTTAGTTCGAACCGGGATTGACGGTGATGAGCAGTTCTTC
>TRBJ1-2|-|-|TRBV5-1
CASSWGEGYGYTF
TGCGCCAGCAGCTGGGGGGAGGGCTATGGCTACACCTTC
>TRBJ1-2|TRBD1|-|TRBV2
CASSEGGTGEGYTF
TGTGCCAGCAGTGAAGGTGGAACAGGGGAGGGCTACACCTTC
>TRBJ2-2|-|-|TRBV7-2
CASSSSRQALANTGELFF
TGTGCCAGCAGCTCCTCTCGACAGGCACTCGCGAACACCGGGGAGCTGTTTTTT
>TRBJ1-1|TRBD1|-|TRBV5-1
CASSLQGAVTEAFF
TGCGCCAGCAGCTTACAGGGGGCGGTCACTGAAGCTTTCTTT
>TRBJ1-5|-|-|TRBV28
CASSLGNRAYSNQPQHF
TGTGCCAGCAGTTTAGGAAACAGGGCTTATAGCAATCAGCCCCAGCATTTT
>TRBJ2-5|TRBD2|-|TRBV7-6
CASSLGLALQETQYF
TGTGCCAGCAGCTTGGGACTAGCCTTACAAGAGACCCAGTACTTC
>TRBJ1-2|-|-|TRBV10-3
CAISVTGTNGYTF
TGTGCCATCAGTGTAACCGGGACTAATGGCTACACCTTC
>TRBJ2-7|-|once|TRBV6-6
CASSVRAQYEQYF
TGTGCCAGCAGTGTCAGGGCTCAGTACGAGCAGTACTTC
>TRBJ1-4|-|-|TRBV19
CASSPTDATNEKLFF
TGTGCCAGTAGTCCTACAGATGCAACTAATGAAAAACTGTTTTTT
>TRBJ1-1|TRBD1|-|TRBV4-3
CASTTGDRSNTEAFF
TGCGCCAGCACCACAGGGGACCGCTCAAACACTGAAGCTTTCTTT
>TRBJ2-2|-|-|TRBV3-1/TRBV3-2
CASSPRDSNTGELFF
TGTGCCAGCAGCCCCCGGGACTCAAACACCGGGGAGCTGTTTTTT
>TRBJ2-2|TRBD1|-|TRBV30
CAWSLTGTTGELFF
TGTGCCTGGAGCCTGACAGGGACCACCGGGGAGCTGTTTTTT
>TRBJ1-6|TRBD1|-|TRBV27
CASRSTGWVYNSPLHF
TGTGCCAGCAGATCGACAGGGTGGGTCTATAATTCACCCCTCCACTTT
>TRBJ2-4|-|-|TRBV9
CASSVGGGLGDIQYF
TGTGCCAGCAGCGTAGGGGGCGGCTTAGGCGACATTCAGTACTTC
>TRBJ1-2|TRBD1|once|TRBV27
CASRGGRNYGYTF
TGTGCCAGCAGAGGGGGCCGGAACTATGGCTACACCTTC
>TRBJ2-1|TRBD2|-|TRBV5-6
CASSPWEGKNEQFF
TGTGCCAGCAGCCCCTGGGAGGGTAAGAATGAGCAGTTCTTC
>TRBJ1-6|-|-|TRBV19
CASSTVGTPPLHF
TGTGCCAGTAGTACCGTCGGGACTCCTCCCCTCCACTTT
>TRBJ2-5|-|-|TRBV7-7
CASSAGGIQETQYF
TGTGCCAGCAGCGCCGGGGGAATACAAGAGACCCAGTACTTC
>TRBJ2-1|-|few|TRBV6-4
CASSDGQGGYNEQFF
TGTGCCAGCAGTGACGGGCAGGGTGGCTACAATGAGCAGTTCTTC
>TRBJ2-2|-|-|TRBV2
CASSEFGQYNTGELFF
TGTGCCAGCAGTGAATTTGGTCAGTACAACACCGGGGAGCTGTTTTTT
>TRBJ1-1|TRBD1|-|TRBV3-1/TRBV3-2
CASSLRQGPEAFF
TGTGCCAGCAGCCTTCGACAGGGGCCTGAAGCTTTCTTT
>TRBJ2-6|-|once|TRBV7-2
CASSLGVVRFSGANVLTF
TGTGCCAGCAGCTTGGGTGTAGTGCGGTTCTCTGGGGCCAACGTCCTGACTTTC
>TRBJ1-3|-|-|TRBV6-5
CASSLTEISGNTIYF
TGTGCCAGCAGCCTTACAGAGATATCTGGAAACACCATATATTTT
>TRBJ2-3|TRBD2|few|TRBV5-1
CASSFQGLAGGRDTQYF
TGCGCCAGCAGCTTCCAGGGACTAGCGGGGGGCCGGGATACGCAGTATTTT
>TRBJ1-1|-|-|TRBV6-5
CASNFDRNTEAFF
TGTGCCAGCAACTTCGACAGGAACACTGAAGCTTTCTTT
>TRBJ1-3|TRBD1|-|TRBV19
CASSSRTGGSSGNTIYF
TGTGCCAGTAGTTCCCGGACAGGGGGAAGCTCTGGAAACACCATATATTTT
>TRBJ1-1|TRBD1|-|TRBV2
CASSSDRAAMNTEAFF
TGTGCCAGCAGTTCCGACAGGGCTGCCATGAACACTGAAGCTTTCTTT
>TRBJ1-6|TRBD1|-|TRBV28
CASSLAGGSYNSPLHF
TGTGCCAGCAGTTTAGCAGGGGGCTCCTATAATTCACCCCTCCACTTT
>TRBJ2-5|TRBD2|-|TRBV9
CASSVSGGAGETQYF
TGTGCCAGCAGCGTTAGCGGGGGGGCGGGCGAGACCCAGTACTTC
>TRBJ2-3|TRBD1|-|TRBV5-1
CASRQGQGEDTQYF
TGCGCCAGCAGACAAGGGCAGGGGGAAGATACGCAGTATTTT
>TRBJ2-1|TRBD1|once|TRBV6-1
CASLEGWTGTPWEQFF
TGTGCCAGCCTTGAAGGATGGACAGGGACCCCATGGGAGCAGTTCTTC
>TRBJ2-1|TRBD1|-|TRBV7-2
CASSLRGTGTSYNEQFF
TGTGCCAGCAGCCTCAGAGGGACAGGGACCTCCTACAATGAGCAGTTCTTC
>TRBJ2-5|TRBD2|-|TRBV6-5
CASNGLAGGTQYF
TGTGCCAGCAATGGACTAGCGGGGGGGACCCAGTACTTC
>TRBJ2-2|-|-|TRBV10-3
CAISRSTGGSNTGELFF
TGTGCCATCAGTAGGTCCACGGGGGGCTCGAACACCGGGGAGCTGTTTTTT
>TRBJ2-2|TRBD1|-|TRBV5-4
CASRTGPDTGELFF
TGTGCCAGCCGGACAGGGCCCGACACCGGGGAGCTGTTTTTT
>TRBJ2-3|TRBD1|-|TRBV3-1/TRBV3-2
CASSTGQGTSTDTQYF
TGTGCCAGCAGTACGGGACAGGGGACTAGCACAGATACGCAGTATTTT
>TRBJ1-5|-|-|TRBV28
CASSFAEGGTQPQHF
TGTGCCAGCAGTTTCGCCGAGGGGGGGACTCAGCCCCAGCATTTT